This TCR beta chain was observed in a study of OX40 agonist ivuxolimab in advanced cancers. The V end was cut by 4 bases, the J end by 10 bases, with 17 bases between. Germline values: CDR1 MNHEY, CDR2 SVGAGI. This CDR3 has 15 amino acids. Here immunoSEQ multiplex PCR was the method, and the copy in TCRdb shows in-frame clones only, minus some. The sample yields around 45,000 clones, about 74% seen once. The genes are TRBV6-5 and TRBJ1-6, with no clear D. This specimen consisted of CD4+ or CD8+ T cells sorted from blood, obtained in a trial of the OX40 agonist ivuxolimab. The source is an adult with an advanced solid tumor such as melanoma, head and neck, liver or kidney cancer. The CDR3 sequence is CASSSGAESKSPLHF. In DNA, the CDR3 is TGTGCCAGCAGTTCGGGCGCGGAAAGTAAATCACCCCTCCACTTT.